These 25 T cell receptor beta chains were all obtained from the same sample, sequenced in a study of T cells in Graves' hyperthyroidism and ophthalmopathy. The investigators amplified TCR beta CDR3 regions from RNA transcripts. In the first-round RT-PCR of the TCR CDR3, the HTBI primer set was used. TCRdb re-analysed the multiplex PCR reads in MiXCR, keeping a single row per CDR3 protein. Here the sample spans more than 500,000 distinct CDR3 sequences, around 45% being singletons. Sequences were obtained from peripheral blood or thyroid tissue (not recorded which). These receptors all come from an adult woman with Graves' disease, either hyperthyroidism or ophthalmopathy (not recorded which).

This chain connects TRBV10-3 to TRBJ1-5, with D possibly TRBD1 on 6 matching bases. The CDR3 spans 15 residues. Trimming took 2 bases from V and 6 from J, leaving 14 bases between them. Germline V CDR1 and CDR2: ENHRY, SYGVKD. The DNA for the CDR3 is TGTGCCATCAGTGAGGGACAGCGTGCGACTCAGCCCCAGCATTTT. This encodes CAISEGQRATQPQHF.

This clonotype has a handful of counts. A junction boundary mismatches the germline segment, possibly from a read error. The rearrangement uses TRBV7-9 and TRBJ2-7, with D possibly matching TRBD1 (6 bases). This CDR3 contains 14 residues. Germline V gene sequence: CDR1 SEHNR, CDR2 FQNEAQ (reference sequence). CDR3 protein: CAGSYDRSSYEQYF. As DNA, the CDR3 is TGTGCCGGCAGCTATGACAGGAGCTCCTACGAGCAGTACTTC.

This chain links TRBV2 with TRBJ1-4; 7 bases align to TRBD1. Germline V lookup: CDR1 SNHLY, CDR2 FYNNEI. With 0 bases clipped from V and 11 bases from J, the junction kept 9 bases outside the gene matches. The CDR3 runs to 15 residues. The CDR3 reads CASSEARQGVRKLFF. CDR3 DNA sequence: TGTGCCAGCAGTGAAGCAAGACAGGGAGTGAGGAAACTGTTTTTT.

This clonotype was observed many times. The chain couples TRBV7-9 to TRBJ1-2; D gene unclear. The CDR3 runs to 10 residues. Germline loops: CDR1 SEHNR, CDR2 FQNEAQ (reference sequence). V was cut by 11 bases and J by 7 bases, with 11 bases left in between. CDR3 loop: CAADGSGYTF. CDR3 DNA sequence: TGTGCCGCCGACGGATCTGGCTACACCTTC.

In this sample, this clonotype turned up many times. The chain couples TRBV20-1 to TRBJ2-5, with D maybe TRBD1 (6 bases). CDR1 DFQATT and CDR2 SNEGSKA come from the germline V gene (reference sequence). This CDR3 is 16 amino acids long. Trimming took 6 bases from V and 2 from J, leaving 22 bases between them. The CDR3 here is CSADTRGLGPQETQYF. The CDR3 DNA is TGCAGTGCGGATACCAGGGGCCTGGGACCTCAAGAGACCCAGTACTTC.

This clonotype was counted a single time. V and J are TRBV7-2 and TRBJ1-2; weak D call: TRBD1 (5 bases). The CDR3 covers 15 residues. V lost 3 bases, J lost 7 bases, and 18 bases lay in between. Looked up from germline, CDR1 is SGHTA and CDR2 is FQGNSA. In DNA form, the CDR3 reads TGTGCCAGCAGCTTGTACCCAGGGCTCGCGGGTGGCTACACCTTC. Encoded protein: CASSLYPGLAGGYTF. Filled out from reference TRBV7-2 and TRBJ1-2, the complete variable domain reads GAGVSQSPSNKVTEKGKDVELRCDPISGHTALYWYRQSLGQGLEFLIYFQGNSAPDKSGLPSDRFSAERTGGSVSTLTIQRTQQEDSAVYLCASSLYPGLAGGYTFGSGTRLTVV.

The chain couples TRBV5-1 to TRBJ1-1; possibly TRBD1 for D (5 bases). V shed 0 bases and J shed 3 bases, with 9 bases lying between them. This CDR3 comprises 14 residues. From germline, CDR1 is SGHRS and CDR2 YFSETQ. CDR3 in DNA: TGCGCCAGCAGCTTGGTGGGGGTTGACACTGAAGCTTTCTTT. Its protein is CASSLVGVDTEAFF.

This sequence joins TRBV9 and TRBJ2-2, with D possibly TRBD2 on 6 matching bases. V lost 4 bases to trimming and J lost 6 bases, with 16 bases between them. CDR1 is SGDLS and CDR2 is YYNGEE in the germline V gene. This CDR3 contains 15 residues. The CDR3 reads CASSLMEGRPGELFF. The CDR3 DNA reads TGTGCCAGCAGCCTAATGGAGGGACGTCCCGGGGAGCTGTTTTTT.

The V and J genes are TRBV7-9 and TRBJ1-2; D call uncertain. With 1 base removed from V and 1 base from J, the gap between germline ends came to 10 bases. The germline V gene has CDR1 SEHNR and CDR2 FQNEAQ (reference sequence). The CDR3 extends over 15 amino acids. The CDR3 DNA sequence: TGTGCCAGCAGCTTAGGAGGCAGGAGTAACTATGGCTACACCTTC. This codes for CASSLGGRSNYGYTF.

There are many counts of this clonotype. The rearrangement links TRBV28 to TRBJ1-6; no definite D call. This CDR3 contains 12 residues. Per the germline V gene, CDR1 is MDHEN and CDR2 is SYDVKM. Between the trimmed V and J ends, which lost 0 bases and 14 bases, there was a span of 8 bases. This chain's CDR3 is CASSLWARTLHF. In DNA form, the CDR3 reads TGTGCCAGCAGTTTATGGGCCCGAACCCTCCACTTT.

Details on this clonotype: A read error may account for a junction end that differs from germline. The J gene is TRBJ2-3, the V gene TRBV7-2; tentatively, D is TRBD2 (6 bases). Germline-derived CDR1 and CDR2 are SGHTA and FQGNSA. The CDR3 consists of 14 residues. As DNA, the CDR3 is TGTGCCACCTGCTATAGGCGGGGCACGGATACGCAGTATTTT. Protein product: CATCYRRGTDTQYF.

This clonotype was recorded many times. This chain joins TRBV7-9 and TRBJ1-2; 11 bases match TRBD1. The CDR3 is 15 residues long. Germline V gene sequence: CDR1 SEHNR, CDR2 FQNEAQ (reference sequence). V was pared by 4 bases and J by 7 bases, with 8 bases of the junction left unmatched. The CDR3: CASSSAGQGAAGYTF. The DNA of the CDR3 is TGTGCCAGCAGCTCCGCCGGACAGGGGGCGGCTGGCTACACCTTC.

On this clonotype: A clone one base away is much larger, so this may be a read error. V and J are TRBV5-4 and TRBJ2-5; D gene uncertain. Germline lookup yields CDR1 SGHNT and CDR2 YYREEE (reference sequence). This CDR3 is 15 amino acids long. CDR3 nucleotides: TGTGTCAGCAGCTTGGCCACTACAGTCCAAGAGACCCAGTACTTC. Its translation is CVSSLATTVQETQYF.

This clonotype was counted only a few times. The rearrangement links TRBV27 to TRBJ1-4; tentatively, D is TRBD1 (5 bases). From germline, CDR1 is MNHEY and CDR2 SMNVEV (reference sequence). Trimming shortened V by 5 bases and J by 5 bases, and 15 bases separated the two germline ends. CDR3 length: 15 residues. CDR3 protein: CASSAWDSLNEKLFF. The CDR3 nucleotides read TGTGCCAGCAGTGCATGGGACTCTCTAAATGAAAAACTGTTTTTT.

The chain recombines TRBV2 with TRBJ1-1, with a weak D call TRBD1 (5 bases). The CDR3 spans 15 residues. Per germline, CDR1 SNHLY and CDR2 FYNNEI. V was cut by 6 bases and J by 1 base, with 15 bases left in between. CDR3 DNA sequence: TGTGCCAGCAGATCCGAACGGGGGTCGAACACTGAAGCTTTCTTT. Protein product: CASRSERGSNTEAFF. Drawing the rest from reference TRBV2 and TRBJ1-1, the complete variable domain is EPEVTQTPSHQVTQMGQEVILRCVPISNHLYFYWYRQILGQKVEFLVSFYNNEISEKSEIFDDQFSVERPDGSNFTLKIRSTKLEDSAMYFCASRSERGSNTEAFFGQGTRLTVV.

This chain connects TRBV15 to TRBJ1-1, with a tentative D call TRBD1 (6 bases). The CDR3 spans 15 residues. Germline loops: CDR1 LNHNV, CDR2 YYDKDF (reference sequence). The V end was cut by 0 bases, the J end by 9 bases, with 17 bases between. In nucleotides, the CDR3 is TGTGCCACCAGCAGAGAACCCGTAGGGGGGGCACAAGCTTTCTTT. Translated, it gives CATSREPVGGAQAFF.

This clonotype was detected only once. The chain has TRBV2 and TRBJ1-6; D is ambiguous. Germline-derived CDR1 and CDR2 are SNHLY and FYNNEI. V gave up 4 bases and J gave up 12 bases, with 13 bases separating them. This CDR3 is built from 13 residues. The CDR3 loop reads CASSGVGSGPLHF. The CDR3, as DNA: TGTGCCAGCAGTGGGGTGGGGTCTGGACCCCTCCACTTT.

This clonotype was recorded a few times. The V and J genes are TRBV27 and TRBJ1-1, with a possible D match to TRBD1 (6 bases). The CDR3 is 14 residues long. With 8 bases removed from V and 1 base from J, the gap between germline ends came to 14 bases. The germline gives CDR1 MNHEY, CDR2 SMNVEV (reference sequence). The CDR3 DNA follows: TGTGCCAGCGGGGGGGGCCACCAGAACACTGAAGCTTTCTTT. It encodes CASGGGHQNTEAFF.

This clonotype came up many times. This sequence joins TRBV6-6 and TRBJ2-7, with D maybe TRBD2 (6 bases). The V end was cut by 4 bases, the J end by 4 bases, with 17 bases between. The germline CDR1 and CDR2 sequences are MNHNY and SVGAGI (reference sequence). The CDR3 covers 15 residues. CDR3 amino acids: CASSSRTRRAYEQYF. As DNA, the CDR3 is TGTGCCAGCAGTTCGAGGACTCGGAGGGCTTACGAGCAGTACTTC.

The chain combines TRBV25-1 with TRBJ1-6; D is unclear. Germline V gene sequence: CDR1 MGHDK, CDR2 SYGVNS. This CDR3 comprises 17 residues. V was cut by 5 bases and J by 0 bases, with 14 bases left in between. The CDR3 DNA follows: TGTGCCAGCAGTTTATTTACTGCGGGCTCCTATAATTCACCCCTCCACTTT. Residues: CASSLFTAGSYNSPLHF.

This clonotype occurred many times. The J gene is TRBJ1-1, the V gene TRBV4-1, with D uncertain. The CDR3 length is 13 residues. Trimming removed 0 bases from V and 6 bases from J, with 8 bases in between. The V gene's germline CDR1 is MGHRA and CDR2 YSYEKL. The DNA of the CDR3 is TGCGCCAGCAGCCAAGAGGGCGGCTCTGAAGCTTTCTTT. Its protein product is CASSQEGGSEAFF.

The CDR3 nucleotides are TGTGCCAGCAGCCCTACGGACGGTAGCGGGAGTCGTCACGAGCAGTACTTC. Its protein is CASSPTDGSGSRHEQYF. The rearrangement links TRBV7-9 to TRBJ2-7; 9 bases fit TRBD2. This CDR3 region has 17 residues. Germline lookup yields CDR1 SEHNR and CDR2 FQNEAQ (reference sequence). V shed 5 bases and J 5 bases; nucleotides not matched to a gene: 16.

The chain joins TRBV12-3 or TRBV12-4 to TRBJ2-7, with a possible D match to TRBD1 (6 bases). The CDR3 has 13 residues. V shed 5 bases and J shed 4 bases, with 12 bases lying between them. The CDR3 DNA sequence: TGTGCCAGCAGTAACAACAGGGTGTACGAGCAGTACTTC. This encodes CASSNNRVYEQYF.

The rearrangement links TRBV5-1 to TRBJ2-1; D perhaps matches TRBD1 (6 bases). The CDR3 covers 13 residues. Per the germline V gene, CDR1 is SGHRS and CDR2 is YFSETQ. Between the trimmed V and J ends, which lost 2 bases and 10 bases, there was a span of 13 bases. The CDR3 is CASSFTGSGEQFF. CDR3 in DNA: TGCGCCAGCAGCTTCACAGGGTCAGGGGAGCAGTTCTTC.

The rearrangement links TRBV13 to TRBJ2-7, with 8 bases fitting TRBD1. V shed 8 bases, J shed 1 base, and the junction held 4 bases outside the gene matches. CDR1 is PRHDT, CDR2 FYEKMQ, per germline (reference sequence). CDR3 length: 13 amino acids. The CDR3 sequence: CASGGTGSYEQYF. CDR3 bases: TGTGCCAGCGGGGGGACAGGATCCTACGAGCAGTACTTC.